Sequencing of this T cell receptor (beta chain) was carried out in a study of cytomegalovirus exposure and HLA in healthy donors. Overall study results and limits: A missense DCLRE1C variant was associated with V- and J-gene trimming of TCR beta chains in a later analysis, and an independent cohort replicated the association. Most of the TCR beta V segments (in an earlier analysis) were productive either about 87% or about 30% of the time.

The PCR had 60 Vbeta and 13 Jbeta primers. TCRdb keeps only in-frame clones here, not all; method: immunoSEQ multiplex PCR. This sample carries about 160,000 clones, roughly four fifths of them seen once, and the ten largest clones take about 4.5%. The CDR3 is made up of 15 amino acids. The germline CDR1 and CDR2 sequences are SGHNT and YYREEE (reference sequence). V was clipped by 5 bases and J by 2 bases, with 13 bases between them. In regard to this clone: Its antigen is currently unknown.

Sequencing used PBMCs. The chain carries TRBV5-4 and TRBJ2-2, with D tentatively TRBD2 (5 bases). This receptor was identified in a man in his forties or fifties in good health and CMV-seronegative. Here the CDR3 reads CASSLLAPNTGELFF. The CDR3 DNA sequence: TGTGCCAGCAGTTTATTAGCGCCCAACACCGGGGAGCTGTTTTTT. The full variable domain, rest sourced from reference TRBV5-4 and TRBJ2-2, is ETGVTQSPTHLIKTRGQQVTLRCSSQSGHNTVSWYQQALGQGPQFIFQYYREEENGRGNFPPRFSGLQFPNYSSELNVNALELDDSALYLCASSLLAPNTGELFFGEGSRLTVL.